This T cell receptor (beta chain) was obtained from a study of response to subunit inactivated influenza vaccine. Study outcomes and limitations: Few additional T cells are recruited per seasonal influenza vaccination, authors suggested.

CDR1 MNHEY and CDR2 SVGAGI come from the germline V gene. This CDR3 contains 12 residues. The V end was cut by 5 bases, the J end by 8 bases, with 12 bases between. TCRdb reanalysed the RT-PCR reads using MiXCR and keeps one entry per CDR3 protein. The sample includes 550,000 to 800,000 distinct CDR3 sequences, 15% to 18% of them seen just once. In its sample, this clonotype was seen many times. The antigen is not known. The chain is built from TRBV6-5 and TRBJ1-1; D might be TRBD1 (6 bases). The sample consisted of PBMCs from blood, taken 11 to 12 days after vaccination. This TCR was recovered from a man aged 45-65 years who received an inactivated influenza vaccine. The CDR3 is CASSRHQGEAFF. The CDR3 nucleotides read TGTGCCAGCAGTCGTCACCAGGGGGAAGCTTTCTTT.